Following are 29 T cell receptor beta chains from one sample sequenced in a study of OX40 agonist ivuxolimab in advanced cancers. Assay used: immunoSEQ multiplex PCR; TCRdb lists only in-frame clones, some missing. The sample has 35,000 to 40,000 clones, about four fifths seen once. Here the sequenced sample was CD4+ or CD8+ T cells sorted from blood, taken in a trial of the OX40 agonist ivuxolimab. All receptors come from an adult with an advanced solid tumor such as melanoma, head and neck, liver or kidney cancer.

The chain combines TRBV7-2 with TRBJ2-5; D remains unclear. The last part of the DNA fits TRBJ2-7 better; the J call may be wrong. The V gene's germline CDR1 is SGHTA and CDR2 FQGNSA. This CDR3 spans 15 amino acids. In DNA, the CDR3 is TGTGCCAGCAGCTTAGCCCCGACGCCCTCCTACGAGCAGTACTTC. Translation gives CASSLAPTPSYEQYF.

J is TRBJ2-7 and V is TRBV9; D may be TRBD1 (6 bases). This CDR3 has 14 amino acids. V was trimmed by 5 bases and J by 0 bases, leaving 12 bases between them. The V gene's germline CDR1 is SGDLS and CDR2 YYNGEE. CDR3 in DNA: TGTGCCAGCAGAGCTAGGGGGAACTCCTACGAGCAGTACTTC. It translates to CASRARGNSYEQYF.

This clone was counted a single time. The rearrangement uses TRBV18 and TRBJ1-1; TRBD1 is a possible D gene (6 bases). This CDR3 region has 15 residues. Per the germline V gene, CDR1 is KGHSH and CDR2 is LQKENI. The V end was cut by 3 bases, the J end by 5 bases, with 16 bases between. DNA for the CDR3: TGTGCCAGCTCACCGCAGGAGGGGGTTGGGACTGAAGCTTTCTTT. Translated: CASSPQEGVGTEAFF. Together with reference TRBV18 and TRBJ1-1, the CDR3 gives the full variable domain: NAGVMQNPRHLVRRRGQEARLRCSPMKGHSHVYWYRQLPEEGLKFMVYLQKENIIDESGMPKERFSAEFPKEGPSILRIQQVVRGDSAAYFCASSPQEGVGTEAFFGQGTRLTVV.

The chain carries TRBV6-5 and TRBJ2-7, with D perhaps being TRBD1 or TRBD2 (6 bases each). The germline V and J ends were trimmed by 6 bases and 5 bases, with 17 bases remaining between them. CDR1 MNHEY and CDR2 SVGAGI come from the germline V gene. The CDR3 runs to 14 residues. CDR3 protein: CASSSLGGPHEQYF. CDR3 DNA: TGTGCCAGCAGCTCCCTTGGGGGGCCCCACGAGCAGTACTTC.

In this sample, this clone turned up a few times. Within the sample, other DNA sequences also encode this same CDR3. The chain joins TRBV5-1 to TRBJ2-2, with D unresolved. The germline gives CDR1 SGHRS, CDR2 YFSETQ. Between the trimmed V and J ends, which lost 0 bases and 1 base, there was a span of 7 bases. The CDR3 spans 15 residues. The CDR3 loop reads CASSLGHRNTGELFF. The CDR3 bases are TGCGCCAGCAGCTTGGGTCATCGGAACACCGGGGAGCTGTTTTTT. Drawing the rest from reference TRBV5-1 and TRBJ2-2, the complete variable domain is KAGVTQTPRYLIKTRGQQVTLSCSPISGHRSVSWYQQTPGQGLQFLFEYFSETQRNKGNFPGRFSGRQFSNSRSEMNVSTLELGDSALYLCASSLGHRNTGELFFGEGSRLTVL.

The chain uses TRBV7-2 and TRBJ2-3, with 8 nucleotides matching TRBD1. The ends lost 0 bases at V and 1 base at J; junction bases unmatched: 3. The CDR3 is 16 residues long. Germline V gene lookup returns CDR1 SGHTA and CDR2 FQGNSA. For the CDR3, the DNA is TGTGCCAGCAGCTTAGCTTGGGGACAGGGCACAGATACGCAGTATTTT. Its translation: CASSLAWGQGTDTQYF.

This rearrangement joins TRBV5-5 to TRBJ1-3, with D tentatively TRBD1 (5 bases). V lost 2 bases, J lost 0 bases, and 12 bases lay in between. The CDR3 runs 16 residues. CDR1 SGHKS and CDR2 YYEKEE come from the germline V gene (reference sequence). The CDR3 is CASSFEGTSSGNTIYF. Written as DNA, the CDR3 is TGTGCCAGCAGCTTCGAGGGGACCAGCTCTGGAAACACCATATATTTT.

This clone was seen a handful of times. The chain recombines TRBV5-4 with TRBJ1-6; TRBD1 matches 7 bases. The CDR3 has 16 amino acids. The trim removed 0 bases at V and 6 bases at J, leaving 6 bases unmatched. Germline V CDR1 and CDR2: SGHNT, YYREEE (reference sequence). CDR3 DNA sequence: TGTGCCAGCAGCTTGGAAGGGGGACAGCTTAATTCACCCCTCCACTTT. Protein sequence: CASSLEGGQLNSPLHF.

V and J are TRBV29-1 and TRBJ2-7; 8 bases agree with TRBD2. This CDR3 is 15 amino acids long. In germline, CDR1 is SQVTM, CDR2 ANQGSEA. V lost 6 bases to trimming and J lost 4 bases; unmatched junction nucleotides: 14. DNA of the CDR3: TGCAGCGTCGGGGGGGGCTTGAGCGGGAGTTACGAGCAGTACTTC. Its translation is CSVGGGLSGSYEQYF.

Only a few counts were recorded for this clone. This chain joins TRBV12-5 and TRBJ2-1; 8 bases fit TRBD1. CDR3 length equals 12 residues. The germline CDR1 and CDR2 sequences are LGHNT and FRNRAP. Unmatched junction bases numbered 4, after V lost 5 bases and J lost 10 bases. CDR3: CASGPDRDEQFF. CDR3 in DNA: TGTGCTAGTGGTCCGGACAGGGACGAGCAGTTCTTC. Looking up the rest from reference TRBV12-5 and TRBJ2-1 gives the full variable domain: DARVTQTPRHKVTEMGQEVTMRCQPILGHNTVFWYRQTMMQGLELLAYFRNRAPLDDSGMPKDRFSAEMPDATLATLKIQPSEPRDSAVYFCASGPDRDEQFFGPGTRLTVL.

The rearrangement uses TRBV5-3 and TRBJ2-1, with TRBD2 matching 7 bases. TRBV5-3 qualifies as an ORF whose function is uncertain. CDR3 length equals 13 residues. Losses at the gene ends were 8 bases for V and 7 bases for J; bases not matched to a gene: 9. CDR3 bases: TGTGCCAGCAGCCCCGGGACTACTAATGAGCAGTTCTTC. Its protein product is CASSPGTTNEQFF.

The chain joins TRBV5-4 to TRBJ2-5; the match to TRBD2 covers 12 bases. The J segment lost 5 bases and the V segment lost 4 bases, leaving 12 bases of the junction unmatched. The CDR3 extends over 17 amino acids. CDR1 is SGHNT and CDR2 is YYREEE in the germline V gene (reference sequence). The CDR3 is CASSPVLAGGPGETQYF. CDR3 sequence (DNA): TGTGCCAGCAGCCCCGTGCTAGCGGGGGGGCCTGGGGAGACCCAGTACTTC.

The rearrangement uses TRBV2 and TRBJ1-6; D not certain. CDR1 and CDR2 (germline): SNHLY, FYNNEI. V was pared by 1 base and J by 0 bases, with 28 bases between. This CDR3 is 23 amino acids long. This CDR3 reads CASSEEGPLSQVVVSSYNSPLHF. CDR3 in DNA: TGTGCCAGCAGTGAAGAGGGCCCTCTATCTCAGGTTGTGGTGAGCTCCTATAATTCACCCCTCCACTTT.

The count of this clone is one. This chain uses TRBV27 with TRBJ2-7; 9 bases fit TRBD1. Germline V gene lookup returns CDR1 MNHEY and CDR2 SMNVEV (reference sequence). The CDR3 has 16 residues. After removal of 6 bases from V and 4 bases from J, the junction contained 13 bases not matched to a gene. The CDR3: CASSWLVGDRAYEQYF. The CDR3 nucleotides read TGTGCCAGCAGCTGGCTGGTTGGGGACAGGGCATACGAGCAGTACTTC.

V usage is TRBV5-1 and J usage is TRBJ1-1, with 7 bases fitting TRBD1. The CDR3 length is 15 residues. With V trimmed by 0 bases and J by 5 bases, 7 bases remained unmatched. Germline-derived CDR1 and CDR2 are SGHRS and YFSETQ. CDR3 sequence: CASSLEGARGTEAFF. The DNA for the CDR3 is TGCGCCAGCAGCTTGGAGGGGGCCCGGGGAACTGAAGCTTTCTTT.

The genes are TRBV5-1 and TRBJ2-7, with 8 nucleotides matching TRBD1. Per the germline V gene, CDR1 is SGHRS and CDR2 is YFSETQ. The ends lost 5 bases at V and 6 bases at J; junction bases unmatched: 13. CDR3 length equals 15 residues. DNA of the CDR3: TGCGCCAGCAGTTCCTCCGGGACAGGAGACTCCGAGCAGTACTTC. Translating it yields CASSSSGTGDSEQYF.

The rearrangement links TRBV6-1 to TRBJ2-4; D uncertain. CDR3 length equals 17 residues. The germline CDR1 and CDR2 sequences are MNHNS and SASEGT. Between the trimmed V and J ends, which lost 2 bases and 5 bases, there was a span of 19 bases. As DNA, the CDR3 is TGTGCCAGCAGTGAATACGGTGGAGTGACCGTCCAAAACATTCAGTACTTC. Translation: CASSEYGGVTVQNIQYF.

V gene TRBV11-1 combines with J gene TRBJ1-3, with no clear D. The CDR3 spans 14 residues. Germline V gene lookup returns CDR1 SGHAT and CDR2 FQDESV (reference sequence). V lost 5 bases, J lost 3 bases, and 11 bases lay in between. CDR3: CASSPLADGNTIYF. DNA of the CDR3: TGTGCCAGCAGCCCTCTGGCGGATGGAAACACCATATATTTT.

This rearrangement joins TRBV9 to TRBJ2-2; TRBD2 matches 10 bases. This CDR3 contains 18 residues. The V gene end was trimmed by 2 bases and the J gene end by 7 bases; junction bases not matched to a gene: 14. Germline CDR1 reads SGDLS; CDR2 reads YYNGEE. The chain's CDR3 is CASSVHPGSGGAIGELFF. Here the CDR3 DNA reads TGTGCCAGCAGCGTCCACCCTGGGAGCGGGGGGGCGATCGGGGAGCTGTTTTTT.

This rearrangement joins TRBV5-6 to TRBJ2-7; D uncertain. The germline V gene encodes CDR1 SGHDT and CDR2 YYEEEE. The CDR3 extends over 13 amino acids. Trimming removed 4 bases from V and 3 bases from J, with 11 bases in between. CDR3: CASSPGRRYEQYF. The CDR3 nucleotides read TGTGCCAGCAGCCCAGGACGGCGCTACGAGCAGTACTTC.

V gene TRBV18 combines with J gene TRBJ1-3, with D tentatively TRBD1 (5 bases). This CDR3 contains 14 residues. Germline CDR1 KGHSH, CDR2 LQKENI. V was pared by 4 bases and J by 0 bases, with 7 bases between. This chain's CDR3 is CASSQQVSGNTIYF. The CDR3 bases are TGTGCCAGCTCACAACAGGTCTCTGGAAACACCATATATTTT.

The CDR3 spells CASSPGAGRTEAFF. The CDR3, as DNA: TGTGCCAGCTCACCAGGGGCAGGGCGCACTGAAGCTTTCTTT. The chain carries TRBV18 and TRBJ1-1, with D perhaps matching TRBD1 (5 bases). This CDR3 is 14 amino acids long. In germline, CDR1 is KGHSH, CDR2 LQKENI. V was pared by 2 bases and J by 4 bases, with 11 bases between.

The chain has TRBV28 and TRBJ2-1, with D perhaps TRBD1 or TRBD2 (7 bases each). In germline, CDR1 is MDHEN, CDR2 SYDVKM. Trimming stripped 6 bases from V and 5 bases from J, with 20 bases between. There are 16 residues in the CDR3. The CDR3, as DNA: TGTGCCAGCAGGCCTCCACGAGCGGGACAGAACAATGAGCAGTTCTTC. This translates into CASRPPRAGQNNEQFF.

J is TRBJ1-1 and V is TRBV25-1; D perhaps matches TRBD1 (6 bases). CDR1 and CDR2 (germline): MGHDK, SYGVNS. Trimming stripped 8 bases from V and 4 bases from J, with 17 bases between. The CDR3 extends over 14 amino acids. The CDR3 region is CASSRGELGTEAFF. The CDR3 region has the DNA TGTGCCAGCTCGAGGGGGGAACTGGGCACTGAAGCTTTCTTT.

The chain is built from TRBV19 and TRBJ2-2; TRBD1 aligns across 10 bases. Germline V lookup: CDR1 LNHDA, CDR2 SQIVND (reference sequence). This CDR3 comprises 15 residues. The V segment lost 5 bases and the J segment 4 bases; nucleotides outside the gene matches: 4. CDR3 loop: CASSWGTGATGELFF. The DNA of the CDR3 is TGTGCCAGTAGTTGGGGGACAGGGGCCACCGGGGAGCTGTTTTTT.

The chain has TRBV7-9 and TRBJ2-3; D is undetermined. This CDR3 spans 16 amino acids. Trimming removed 1 base at V and 1 base at J, with 12 bases between. Germline values: CDR1 SEHNR, CDR2 FQNEAQ (reference sequence). This CDR3 is CASSLGSLVRTDTQYF. The CDR3 DNA reads TGTGCCAGCAGCTTAGGCAGCTTGGTCCGCACAGATACGCAGTATTTT. Full variable domain (remainder filled in from reference TRBV7-9 and TRBJ2-3): DTGVSQNPRHKITKRGQNVTFRCDPISEHNRLYWYRQTLGQGPEFLTYFQNEAQLEKSRLLSDRFSAERPKGSFSTLEIQRTEQGDSAMYLCASSLGSLVRTDTQYFGPGTRLTVL.

This clone showed up just a few times. The rearrangement links TRBV4-1 to TRBJ2-5; D might be TRBD1 or TRBD2, each matching 6 bases. Germline CDR1 and CDR2: MGHRA and YSYEKL. The length of the CDR3 is 15 residues. V was pared by 2 bases and J by 2 bases, with 12 bases between. This chain's CDR3 is CASSQLTGGQETQYF. The CDR3 bases are TGCGCCAGCAGCCAATTGACAGGAGGGCAAGAGACCCAGTACTTC.

The chain has TRBV2 and TRBJ2-3; 8 nucleotides agree with TRBD1. The CDR3 has 18 amino acids. Trimming at V came to 3 bases and at J to 0 bases, leaving 11 bases not matched to a gene. The germline V gene has CDR1 SNHLY and CDR2 FYNNEI. The DNA for the CDR3 is TGTGCCAGCAGTGAGAACCCCAGGGGGCCGGTTAGCACAGATACGCAGTATTTT. Residues: CASSENPRGPVSTDTQYF.

This clone has only a few counts. The chain couples TRBV2 to TRBJ2-1, with 9 bases matching TRBD1. J was trimmed by 5 bases and V by 8 bases; bases with no gene match: 10. This CDR3 is 15 amino acids long. Germline V lookup: CDR1 SNHLY, CDR2 FYNNEI. CDR3 nucleotides: TGTGCCAGCCGAACCGGGACAGGGCTGAACAATGAGCAGTTCTTC. Translated: CASRTGTGLNNEQFF.